The rows below give T cell receptor beta chains drawn from one sample of a study of T cell repertoires in cytomegalovirus infection. TCRdb reprocessed the reads with MiXCR, giving one entry per CDR3 protein. Here the sample spans around 74,000 distinct CDR3 sequences, roughly 3.7% being singletons. The sequenced sample consisted of PBMCs. The source is a human donor in good health (CMV status not recorded). Some clones in this sample may be carry-over from other donors' samples. Both conserved end residues are trimmed from each CDR3. D genes are given only for firm matches. Clone size, where shown, is once, few, many, or a class for clones that have expanded.

-,many,TRBV7-2,ASSRGPSRETQY
-,many,TRBV2,ASSEDGRWELF
TRBD1,many,TRBV7-9,ASSLDLGTGGSAEAF
-,many,TRBV27,ASSLRQMNTEAF
-,many,TRBV18,ASSPQGGTEAF
TRBD2,many,TRBV27,ARRGGPDNEQY
-,many,TRBV6-6,ASSRGSSANYGYT
-,many,TRBV28,ASREGGYGYT
-,-,TRBV28,ASSHYRGNYEQY
TRBD1,many,TRBV19,ASSPRTGEGTDTQY
TRBD1,many,TRBV20-1,SASRGTGGTGYTDTQY
TRBD1,many,TRBV7-2,ASSPGTGREAF
-,many,TRBV27,ASSLLPLRQAGYT
-,many,TRBV6-5,ASSYSSLIGEKLF
-,many,TRBV6-6,ASIRDTNNYGYT
TRBD1,many,TRBV7-3,ASSLAGTGGNEQY
TRBD2,many,TRBV20-1,SARLLRGGRYNEQF
TRBD1,many,TRBV7-6,ASTRQGANGEQY
-,many,TRBV28,ASSFVSAANEKLF
-,many,TRBV25-1,ASSLTWNTEAF
-,many,TRBV7-6,ASSSDRLPYEQY
-,many,TRBV5-1,ASSPAAVNTEAF
-,-,TRBV4-3,ASSQALGGTNEKLL